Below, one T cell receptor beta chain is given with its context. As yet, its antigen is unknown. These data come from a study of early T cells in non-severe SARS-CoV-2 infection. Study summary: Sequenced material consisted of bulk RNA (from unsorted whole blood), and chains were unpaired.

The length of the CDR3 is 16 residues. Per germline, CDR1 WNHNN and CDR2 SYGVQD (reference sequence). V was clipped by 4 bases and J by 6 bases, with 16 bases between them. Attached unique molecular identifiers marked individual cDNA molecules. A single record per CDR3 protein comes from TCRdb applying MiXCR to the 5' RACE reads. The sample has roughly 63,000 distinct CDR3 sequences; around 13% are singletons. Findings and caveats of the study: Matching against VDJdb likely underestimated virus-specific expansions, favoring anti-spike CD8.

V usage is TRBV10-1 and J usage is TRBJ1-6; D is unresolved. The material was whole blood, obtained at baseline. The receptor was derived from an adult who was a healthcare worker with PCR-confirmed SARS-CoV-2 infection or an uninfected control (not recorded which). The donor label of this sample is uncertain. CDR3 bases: TGCGCCAGCAGTGGCGGGCCTCGAGGTCTTAATTCACCCCTCCACTTT. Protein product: CASSGGPRGLNSPLHF.